This TCR beta chain is from a study of blood T cell repertoires in COVID-19. The wider study: Samples of COVID-19 (acute and convalescent) were obtained from the United States, Italy and Spain.

Germline V lookup: CDR1 SGHRS, CDR2 YFSETQ. The CDR3 has 16 residues. V dropped 0 bases and J dropped 4; count of bases not matched to a gene: 7. TCRdb's copy holds only in-frame clones and misses some; the assay was immunoSEQ multiplex PCR. The sample gives about 130,000 clones, roughly nine tenths of which show up once; approximately 3.5% is in the top ten. The chain carries TRBV5-1 and TRBJ2-1; TRBD1 matches 7 bases. Sequenced: peripheral blood. The sequence was obtained from a man aged 45-60 years with active COVID-19. In DNA, the CDR3 is TGCGCCAGCAGCTTGGCCGGGACAGCCGATTACAATGAGCAGTTCTTC. Amino acid sequence: CASSLAGTADYNEQFF.